These 14 T cell receptor beta chains came from one sample sequenced in a study of T-cell reconstitution after alpha-beta-depleted transplantation in children. This sample's TCRbeta library carried unique molecular identifier barcodes. TCRdb reprocessed the PCR reads via MiXCR and lists one record per CDR3 protein. The table has 500,000 to 750,000 distinct CDR3 sequences, about a quarter seen once. Sequences were derived from PBMCs, sampled before TCRalphabeta/CD19-depleted stem cell transplant. The origin of the receptors is a boy less than two years old with Wiskott-Aldrich syndrome, due to receive a stem cell transplant.

In DNA, the CDR3 is TGCGCCAGCAGCCGGCGAGGTGGGGAGACCCAGTACTTC. It yields the protein CASSRRGGETQYF. The chain joins TRBV5-1 to TRBJ2-5; the D is unclear. Trimming took 4 bases from V and 5 from J, leaving 12 bases between them. This CDR3 has 13 residues. In germline, CDR1 is SGHRS, CDR2 YFSETQ.

The CDR3 DNA sequence: TGCGCCAGCAGCTCCGTGCGGGACGGCACAGATACGCAGTATTTT. Translating gives CASSSVRDGTDTQYF. The chain recombines TRBV5-1 with TRBJ2-3, with D possibly TRBD2 on 6 matching bases. This CDR3 comprises 15 residues. Germline CDR1 reads SGHRS; CDR2 reads YFSETQ. Trimming stripped 3 bases from V and 1 base from J, with 12 bases between.

The chain couples TRBV29-1 to TRBJ2-1; 10 bases are shared with TRBD2. The germline V gene has CDR1 SQVTM and CDR2 ANQGSEA. The CDR3 sequence is 13 residues long. V shed 6 bases and J 7 bases; nucleotides not matched to a gene: 6. CDR3 in amino acids: CSVLAGLRNEQFF. The CDR3 DNA follows: TGCAGCGTACTAGCGGGATTAAGGAATGAGCAGTTCTTC.

This clonotype showed up many times. The V gene is TRBV10-3, the J gene TRBJ2-7; D gene uncertain. The CDR3 covers 11 residues. Trimming cost V 2 bases and J 3 bases, with 2 bases left between them. Germline values: CDR1 ENHRY, CDR2 SYGVKD. The CDR3 nucleotides read TGTGCCATCAGTGAGCTCTACGAGCAGTACTTC. Its translation is CAISELYEQYF.

The chain has TRBV18 and TRBJ2-1; 11 bases are shared with TRBD2. The CDR3 has 15 residues. V shed 6 bases and J 4 bases; nucleotides not matched to a gene: 5. CDR1 is KGHSH, CDR2 LQKENI, per germline. The CDR3 loop reads CASSATSGAYNEQFF. The CDR3 DNA is TGTGCCAGCTCCGCGACTAGCGGGGCTTACAATGAGCAGTTCTTC.

This clonotype showed up just a few times. This chain uses TRBV5-1 with TRBJ2-3; D uncertain. Trimming took off 4 bases at V and 4 bases at J, with 10 bases between the two ends. The CDR3 covers 13 residues. The germline CDR1 and CDR2 sequences are SGHRS and YFSETQ. CDR3 in DNA: TGCGCCAGCAGCGCGGTATTAGCAGATACGCAGTATTTT. Its protein is CASSAVLADTQYF. Filled out from reference TRBV5-1 and TRBJ2-3, the complete variable domain reads KAGVTQTPRYLIKTRGQQVTLSCSPISGHRSVSWYQQTPGQGLQFLFEYFSETQRNKGNFPGRFSGRQFSNSRSEMNVSTLELGDSALYLCASSAVLADTQYFGPGTRLTVL.

The chain uses TRBV20-1 and TRBJ2-5; D remains ambiguous. Germline CDR1 and CDR2: DFQATT and SNEGSKA (reference sequence). CDR3 size: 13 residues. Trimming shortened V by 3 bases and J by 3 bases, and 11 bases separated the two germline ends. The CDR3 coding sequence is TGCAGTGCTAGTACGGCTTACGAAGAGACCCAGTACTTC. Its protein is CSASTAYEETQYF.

Many counts were recorded for this clonotype. The V gene is TRBV29-1, the J gene TRBJ1-1; unclear D gene. The CDR3 is made up of 14 amino acids. CDR1 SQVTM and CDR2 ANQGSEA come from the germline V gene. Trimming took 7 bases from V and 0 from J, leaving 15 bases between them. In DNA, the CDR3 is TGCAGCGCCCTTCCGGGTGTCGTGAACACTGAAGCTTTCTTT. This translates into CSALPGVVNTEAFF.

This clonotype was observed a few times. The chain links TRBV28 to TRBJ2-7; D gene uncertain. CDR1 and CDR2 from the germline V gene are MDHEN and SYDVKM. The CDR3 has 13 residues. V lost 7 bases and J 2 bases, leaving 12 bases between the germline ends. The CDR3 DNA reads as TGTGCCAGCAATTTGGCCCCGACCTACGAGCAGTACTTC. It translates to CASNLAPTYEQYF.

This clonotype was seen more than once but under ten times. The gene calls are TRBV20-1 and TRBJ2-7, with TRBD1 as a possible D gene (6 bases). CDR1 and CDR2 (germline): DFQATT, SNEGSKA (reference sequence). Trimming left V 2 bases short and J 1 base short, with 9 bases between. The CDR3 loop spans 13 amino acids. Here the CDR3 reads CSARQQGSYEQYF. The CDR3 nucleotides are TGCAGTGCTAGACAACAGGGTTCCTACGAGCAGTACTTC.

J is TRBJ1-1 and V is TRBV4-1; D is perhaps TRBD1 (5 bases). This CDR3 comprises 14 residues. Germline V gives CDR1 MGHRA, CDR2 YSYEKL. Trimming left V 5 bases short and J 3 bases short, with 13 bases between. The CDR3 reads CASSAAREDTEAFF. The CDR3 bases are TGCGCCAGCAGCGCGGCCAGGGAGGACACTGAAGCTTTCTTT.

The chain couples TRBV20-1 to TRBJ1-1; 7 bases agree with TRBD1. CDR1 DFQATT and CDR2 SNEGSKA come from the germline V gene (reference sequence). The CDR3 runs 14 residues. With 3 bases clipped from V and 4 bases from J, the junction kept 8 bases outside the gene matches. CDR3 coding DNA: TGCAGTGCTAGGGGAGACAGGGCCGTCACTGAAGCTTTCTTT. It is translated as CSARGDRAVTEAFF.

The V call is TRBV5-1, the J call TRBJ2-5; tentatively, D is TRBD2 (5 bases). CDR1 and CDR2 from the germline V gene are SGHRS and YFSETQ. Trimming cost V 2 bases and J 1 base, with 12 bases left between them. This CDR3 spans 15 amino acids. As DNA, the CDR3 is TGCGCCAGCAGCTTAGCGGCTAGCAGCCAAGAGACCCAGTACTTC. It yields the protein CASSLAASSQETQYF.

The rearrangement links TRBV11-3 to TRBJ2-4; 8 bases fit TRBD1. Germline assignment: CDR1 SGHNT and CDR2 YENEEA. J was trimmed by 0 bases and V by 1 base; bases with no gene match: 20. The CDR3 is made up of 22 amino acids. CDR3 DNA: TGTGCCAGCAGCTTAGGGGCCCGGGACAGGAGATACTTAATCCTAGCCAAAAACATTCAGTACTTC. Its translation: CASSLGARDRRYLILAKNIQYF.